Shown below are 7 T cell receptor beta chains from a single sample sequenced in a study of blood T cell repertoires in COVID-19. The repertoire was sequenced with immunoSEQ multiplex PCR; TCRdb's copy has only in-frame clones and lacks some. Found here are 200,000 to 300,000 clones, roughly 76% of them singletons; the top ten hold around 7.5%. The sequenced material came from peripheral blood. These receptor sequences come from a woman older than 75 with COVID-19, enrolled during active disease.

This chain connects TRBV3-1 (or the pseudogene TRBV3-2) to TRBJ1-2; 8 positions match TRBD1. This CDR3 has 16 residues. V lost 1 base, J lost 0 bases, and 4 bases stayed unmatched. The germline V gene has CDR1 LGHDT and CDR2 YNNKEL (reference sequence). The CDR3: CASSQGGTGPNYGYTF. CDR3 coding DNA: TGTGCCAGCAGCCAAGGAGGGACAGGTCCTAACTATGGCTACACCTTC.

CDR3 loop: CASRGSGGEIEQFF. The CDR3 DNA reads TGTGCCAGCAGAGGTAGCGGGGGGGAGATTGAGCAGTTCTTC. The chain joins TRBV6-6 to TRBJ2-1; 11 bases line up with TRBD2. Germline V gene lookup returns CDR1 MNHNY and CDR2 SVGAGI (reference sequence). There are 14 residues in the CDR3. V gave up 6 bases and J gave up 9 bases; unmatched junction bases: 7.

The V and J genes are TRBV19 and TRBJ2-5; D is undetermined. Trimming shortened V by 1 base and J by 7 bases, and 7 bases separated the two germline ends. Germline-derived CDR1 and CDR2 are LNHDA and SQIVND (reference sequence). The CDR3 totals 12 residues. The CDR3 region has the DNA TGTGCCAGTAGTATAGTCAGTGGGACCCAGTACTTC. This codes for CASSIVSGTQYF.

This clone appeared a few times. The chain carries TRBV7-9 and TRBJ1-2, with 10 bases lining up with TRBD1. CDR1 is SEHNR and CDR2 is FQNEAQ in the germline V gene (reference sequence). This CDR3 is built from 14 residues. With V trimmed by 5 bases and J by 8 bases, 8 bases remained unmatched. In nucleotides, the CDR3 is TGTGCCAGCAGCGATAGTGACAGGGGGCAAGGCTACACCTTC. Its protein product is CASSDSDRGQGYTF.

The chain uses TRBV5-1 and TRBJ1-6; a possible D gene is TRBD1 (5 bases). The CDR3 contains 15 residues. V gave up 1 base and J gave up 5 bases, with 10 bases separating them. From germline, CDR1 is SGHRS and CDR2 YFSETQ. Here the CDR3 DNA reads TGCGCCAGCAGCTTGTTGGGGACTGATAATTCACCCCTCCACTTT. Protein sequence: CASSLLGTDNSPLHF.

In DNA form, the CDR3 reads TGTGCCAGCTCACTAAACCCGACAGGGAGGTTCTATGGCTACACCTTC. It is translated as CASSLNPTGRFYGYTF. This chain uses TRBV18 with TRBJ1-2; TRBD1 agrees at 7 bases. This CDR3 spans 16 amino acids. Germline-derived CDR1 and CDR2 are KGHSH and LQKENI. Trimming took 4 bases from V and 4 from J; bases not matched to a gene: 12.

Remarks on this clone: Germline and junction disagree at one end, which may indicate a read error. V and J are TRBV14 and TRBJ1-2; TRBD1 agrees at 9 bases. The germline V gene has CDR1 SGHDN and CDR2 FVKESK. This CDR3 comprises 17 residues. CDR3 sequence reads: CASSQDLGTGLNSGYTF. For the CDR3, the DNA is TGTGCCAGCAGCCAAGATTTGGGGACAGGGTTGAACTCTGGCTACACCTTC. The complete variable domain, with remaining parts taken from reference TRBV14 and TRBJ1-2, reads EAGVTQFPSHSVIEKGQTVTLRCDPISGHDNLYWYRRVMGKEIKFLLHFVKESKQDESGMPNNRFLAERTGGTYSTLKVQPAELEDSGVYFCASSQDLGTGLNSGYTFGSGTRLTVV.